These T cell receptor beta chains were read from a single sample in a study of blood T cell repertoires in COVID-19. TCRdb's table, derived via immunoSEQ multiplex PCR, lists solely in-frame clones and lacks some. The data show roughly 71,000 clones, 80% to 85% seen once. The sequenced sample consisted of peripheral blood. These receptors were taken from a man aged 50-60 years with active COVID-19. The CDR3 runs from the conserved cysteine through the conserved F or W. Each record gives: clone size, D gene, J gene, V gene, CDR3 DNA, CDR3 protein. A D gene is named only where the DNA matches it firmly. Expanded clones get a size class; other rows say once, few or many, or leave the size out.

clone size: .
D gene: .
J gene: TRBJ2-1
V gene: TRBV7-7
CDR3 DNA: TGTGCTAGCAGCTTAGAGCCCGGTTCTAGACTAGGGAATGAGCAGTTCTTC
CDR3 protein: CASSLEPGSRLGNEQFF

clone size: .
D gene: .
J gene: TRBJ2-2
V gene: TRBV11-2
CDR3 DNA: TGTGCCAGCAGCTTGAGCCCTCTCCTCGGGGAGCTGTTTTTT
CDR3 protein: CASSLSPLLGELFF

clone size: .
D gene: TRBD2
J gene: TRBJ2-5
V gene: TRBV6-2/TRBV6-3
CDR3 DNA: TGTGCCAGCAGCCGAGGGACTAGCGGGACCCTGGCAGAGACCCAGTACTTC
CDR3 protein: CASSRGTSGTLAETQYF

clone size: .
D gene: .
J gene: TRBJ2-3
V gene: TRBV10-2
CDR3 DNA: TGCGCCAGCAGCCTAATGGACAAGTTCACAGATACGCAGTATTTT
CDR3 protein: CASSLMDKFTDTQYF

clone size: once
D gene: .
J gene: TRBJ1-1
V gene: TRBV29-1
CDR3 DNA: TGCAGCGTGAGAGCGGGCCTTATAGCACATGAAGCTTTCTTT
CDR3 protein: CSVRAGLIAHEAFF

clone size: .
D gene: .
J gene: TRBJ1-5
V gene: TRBV2
CDR3 DNA: TGTGCCAGCAGCGGGGGGAGTGGGGATCAGCCCCAGCATTTT
CDR3 protein: CASSGGSGDQPQHF

clone size: .
D gene: TRBD2
J gene: TRBJ2-5
V gene: TRBV6-1
CDR3 DNA: TGTGCCAGCAGTGAAAGGGGACTAACATTGCAAGAGACCCAGTACTTC
CDR3 protein: CASSERGLTLQETQYF

clone size: once
D gene: TRBD2
J gene: TRBJ2-1
V gene: TRBV2
CDR3 DNA: TGTGCCAGCAGTGGGGTCGGGGAGGGGAACATCTACGGGGAGCAGTTCTTC
CDR3 protein: CASSGVGEGNIYGEQFF

clone size: .
D gene: TRBD1
J gene: TRBJ1-6
V gene: TRBV6-5
CDR3 DNA: TGTGCCAGCAGTATAGCGACAGGGGGATATTCACCCCTCCACTTT
CDR3 protein: CASSIATGGYSPLHF

clone size: .
D gene: TRBD2
J gene: TRBJ2-7
V gene: TRBV6-5
CDR3 DNA: TGTGCCAGCAGTCTAGCGGGGGCCTCCTACGAGCAGTACTTC
CDR3 protein: CASSLAGASYEQYF